The 5 T cell receptor beta chains below all came from one sample that was sequenced in a study of cytomegalovirus exposure and HLA in healthy donors. With 60 Vbeta and 13 Jbeta primers, the PCR was carried out. The table came from immunoSEQ multiplex PCR; TCRdb's copy has only in-frame clones and leaves some out. Among about 160,000 clones listed, 70% to 80% were seen once. The sample was PBMCs. The receptors were gathered from a man aged 40-49 years in good health and CMV-seronegative.

The chain couples TRBV30 to TRBJ2-2; weak D call: TRBD2 (6 bases). V was pared by 3 bases and J by 4 bases, with 15 bases between. Germline V gene lookup returns CDR1 GTSNPN and CDR2 SVGIG (reference sequence). This CDR3 is 15 amino acids long. The CDR3 nucleotides read TGTGCCTGGAGGATAGGGCTAGCGTCCACCGGGGAGCTGTTTTTT. As protein: CAWRIGLASTGELFF.

The J gene is TRBJ2-7, the V gene TRBV5-1, with a tentative D call TRBD1 (5 bases). Germline V lookup: CDR1 SGHRS, CDR2 YFSETQ. Trimming shortened V by 4 bases and J by 0 bases, and 5 bases separated the two germline ends. The CDR3 length is 12 residues. This chain's CDR3 is CASSQGSYEQYF. Written as DNA, the CDR3 is TGCGCCAGCAGCCAGGGCTCCTACGAGCAGTACTTC.

The gene calls are TRBV2 and TRBJ2-5; 9 bases are a match to TRBD2. The end of the DNA aligns better with TRBJ2-7, so the J call may be wrong. CDR1 is SNHLY and CDR2 is FYNNEI in the germline V gene. The CDR3 extends over 15 amino acids. CDR3 residues: CASSPTDLAGNEQYF. The DNA for the CDR3 is TGTGCCAGCAGTCCGACAGACCTAGCGGGAAACGAGCAGTACTTC.

This chain links TRBV2 with TRBJ1-5, with D possibly TRBD1 on 5 matching bases. Germline CDR1 reads SNHLY; CDR2 reads FYNNEI. The CDR3 has 14 amino acids. Trimming took 6 bases from V and 0 from J, leaving 9 bases between them. The CDR3 sequence is CASRRGFSNQPQHF. DNA for the CDR3: TGTGCCAGCAGGCGGGGCTTTAGCAATCAGCCCCAGCATTTT.

The chain has TRBV28 and TRBJ2-7; 8 bases match TRBD2. V was clipped by 5 bases and J by 6 bases; unmatched bases: 6. CDR3 length: 13 amino acids. CDR1 is MDHEN and CDR2 is SYDVKM in the germline V gene. The CDR3 protein is CASSSSGMGEQYF. CDR3 bases: TGTGCCAGCAGTAGTAGCGGGATGGGCGAGCAGTACTTC.